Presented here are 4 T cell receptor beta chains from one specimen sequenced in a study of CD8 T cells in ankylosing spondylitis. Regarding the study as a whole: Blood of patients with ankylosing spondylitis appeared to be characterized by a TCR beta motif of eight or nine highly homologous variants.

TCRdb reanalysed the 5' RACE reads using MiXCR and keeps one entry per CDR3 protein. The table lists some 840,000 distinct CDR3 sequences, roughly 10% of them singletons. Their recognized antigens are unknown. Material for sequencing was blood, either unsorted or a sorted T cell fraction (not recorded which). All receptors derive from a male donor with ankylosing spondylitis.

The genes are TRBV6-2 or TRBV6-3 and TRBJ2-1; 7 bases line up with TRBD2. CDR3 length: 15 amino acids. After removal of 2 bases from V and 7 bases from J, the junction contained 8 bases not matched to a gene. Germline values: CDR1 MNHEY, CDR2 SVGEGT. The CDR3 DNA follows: TGTGCCAGCAGTTACGGCGGGAGTCTGAGTAATGAGCAGTTCTTC. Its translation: CASSYGGSLSNEQFF.

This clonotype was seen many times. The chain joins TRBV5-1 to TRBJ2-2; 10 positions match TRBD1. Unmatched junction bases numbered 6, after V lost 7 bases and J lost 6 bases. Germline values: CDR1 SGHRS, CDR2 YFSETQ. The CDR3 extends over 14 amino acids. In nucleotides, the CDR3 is TGCGCCAGCTTGGAGACAGGGGGCCCCGGGGAGCTGTTTTTT. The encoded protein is CASLETGGPGELFF.

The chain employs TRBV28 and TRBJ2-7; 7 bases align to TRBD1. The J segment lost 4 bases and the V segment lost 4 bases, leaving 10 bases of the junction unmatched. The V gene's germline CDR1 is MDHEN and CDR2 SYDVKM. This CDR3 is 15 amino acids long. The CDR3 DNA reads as TGTGCCAGCAGTTCCCCCGGGACAGCCGATTACGAGCAGTACTTC. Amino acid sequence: CASSSPGTADYEQYF.

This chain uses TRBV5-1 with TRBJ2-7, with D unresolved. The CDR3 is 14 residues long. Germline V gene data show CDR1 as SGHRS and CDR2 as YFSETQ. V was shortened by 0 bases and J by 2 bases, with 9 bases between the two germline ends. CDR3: CASSLDSAAYEQYF. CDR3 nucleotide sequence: TGCGCCAGCAGCTTGGATTCGGCCGCCTACGAGCAGTACTTC.